Listed below are T cell receptor beta chains from one sample, sequenced in a study of blood T cell repertoires in COVID-19. TCRdb's table, derived via immunoSEQ multiplex PCR, lists solely in-frame clones and lacks some. Among approximately 350,000 clones, more than 75% were seen once, and the ten largest hold just under 6.5%. What was sequenced was peripheral blood. These receptors came from a woman aged 45-60 years with COVID-19, enrolled during active disease. The CDR3 runs from the conserved cysteine through the conserved F or W. A D gene is named only where the DNA matches it firmly. The size field is filled for only some rows; it gives once, few, many or a size class.

V gene,clone size,J gene,D gene,CDR3 DNA,CDR3 protein
TRBV7-9,.,TRBJ2-5,TRBD1,TGTGCCAGCAGCCAAGGGACAGCACAAGAGACCCAGTACTTC,CASSQGTAQETQYF
TRBV9,.,TRBJ2-3,TRBD2,TGTGCCAGCAGCGTAGAGGGCGGGAGGAGCGCAGATACGCAGTATTTT,CASSVEGGRSADTQYF
TRBV20-1,.,TRBJ1-2,.,TGCAGTGCTAGTGACAGCGGATTGGGCGGCTACACCTTC,CSASDSGLGGYTF
TRBV11-3,few,TRBJ2-7,TRBD1,TGTGCCAGCAGCTTAGAAGGACAGGGTCGCTACGAGCAGTACTTC,CASSLEGQGRYEQYF
TRBV30,.,TRBJ2-7,TRBD1,TGTGCCTGGAGTACCGGGACAGGGGTCCAGCACGAGCAGTACTTC,CAWSTGTGVQHEQYF
TRBV2,.,TRBJ1-1,TRBD1,TGTGCCAGCAGTGGGGACAGGGGTGAAGCTTTCTTT,CASSGDRGEAFF
TRBV6-6,.,TRBJ1-4,.,TGTGCCAGTACCCGGGACTACGGTGAAAAACTGTTTTTT,CASTRDYGEKLFF
TRBV19,.,TRBJ1-2,.,TGTGCCAGTAGCGCGGATTTGTATGGCTACACCTTC,CASSADLYGYTF
TRBV7-8,.,TRBJ2-1,TRBD2,TGTGCCAGCAGTCGGACTAGCGGGTTCAATGAGCAGTTCTTC,CASSRTSGFNEQFF
TRBV11-3,.,TRBJ1-1,.,TGTGCCAGCAGCTTGGGGGCGAACACTGAAGCTTTCTTT,CASSLGANTEAFF
TRBV29-1,once,TRBJ1-2,TRBD1,TGCATCGGTCGACAGGGAGAGCTTGGCTACACCTTC,CIGRQGELGYTF
TRBV13,.,TRBJ2-3,.,TGTGCCAGCAGCCGTCCCCCGAGCGTCACAGATACGCAGTATTTT,CASSRPPSVTDTQYF
TRBV15,once,TRBJ2-7,TRBD1,TGTGCCACCAGCCCAGGGACAGGGTCGATCTACGAGCAGTACTTC,CATSPGTGSIYEQYF
TRBV6-5,.,TRBJ1-1,.,TGTGCCAGCTTATCAAGGGGCGAAAACACTGAAGCTTTCTTT,CASLSRGENTEAFF
TRBV6-1,few,TRBJ2-2,.,TGTGCCAGCAGTTTGGGACTTCTGAACACCGGGGAGCTGTTTTTT,CASSLGLLNTGELFF
TRBV5-1,.,TRBJ2-7,TRBD2,TGCGCCAGCAGACTGACTAGCGGGAGCAGGTACGAGCAGTACTTC,CASRLTSGSRYEQYF
TRBV7-7,.,TRBJ2-2,.,TGTGCTAGCAGCTTAGTTTTTGGTTCTAGCGCGAACACCGGGGAGCTGTTTTTT,CASSLVFGSSANTGELFF
TRBV28,.,TRBJ1-3,.,TGTGCCAGCAGCCGGCGGGCGAAAAGAAACACCATATATTTT,CASSRRAKRNTIYF
TRBV30,.,TRBJ2-5,.,TGTGCCTGGAGTGAACTAGCAGAGACCCAGTACTTC,CAWSELAETQYF
TRBV29-1,.,TRBJ1-1,.,TGCAGCGCCGAACAGGGCTTTACTGAAGCTTTCTTT,CSAEQGFTEAFF
TRBV5-1,.,TRBJ2-1,.,TGCGCCAGCAGGGCCGCTGGCAATGAGCAGTTCTTC,CASRAAGNEQFF
TRBV5-1,.,TRBJ2-7,TRBD2,TGCGCCAGCAGCTTAGGGACTAGCGGGAGTTTGCACGAGCAGTACTTC,CASSLGTSGSLHEQYF
TRBV6-2/TRBV6-3,.,TRBJ2-1,TRBD2,TGTGCCAGCAGTTCCCGACTAGCGGGAGTTGAGCAGTTCTTC,CASSSRLAGVEQFF
TRBV19,.,TRBJ2-1,TRBD1,TGTGCCAGTAGTCCGGACAGGGGGCTGGACAATGAGCAGTTCTTC,CASSPDRGLDNEQFF
TRBV14,.,TRBJ2-3,.,TGTGCCAGCAAGCTGTCTAGCAACACAGATACGCAGTATTTT,CASKLSSNTDTQYF
TRBV2,.,TRBJ1-4,TRBD1,TGTGCCAGCAGTGACAGGGGGTATCGGCTCGCTGAAAAACTGTTTTTT,CASSDRGYRLAEKLFF
TRBV5-1,.,TRBJ1-1,.,TGCGCCAGCAGCCCGACGCGGGGGGTGAACACTGAAGCTTTCTTT,CASSPTRGVNTEAFF
TRBV27,.,TRBJ2-7,TRBD2,TGTGCCAGCAGTTCCCGTAGCGGGAGTGGGTACGAGCAGTACTTC,CASSSRSGSGYEQYF
TRBV5-4,.,TRBJ1-2,.,TGTGCCAGCAGCTTTCAAGGGACAAACGGCTACACCTTC,CASSFQGTNGYTF
TRBV18,.,TRBJ2-1,.,TGTGCCAGCTCACCACCTTCTAGAGTGGAGAATGAGCAGTTCTTC,CASSPPSRVENEQFF
TRBV10-2,.,TRBJ1-5,TRBD1,TGCGCCAGCAGTGAGTCGACAGGGGGATATCAGCCCCAGCATTTT,CASSESTGGYQPQHF
TRBV5-4,.,TRBJ1-2,TRBD1,TGTGCCAGCAGCTCGGATGAGACCGGGACAGGGTCTGGCTACACCTTC,CASSSDETGTGSGYTF
TRBV30,once,TRBJ1-1,.,TGTGCCTGGATTAGCGTTGGGGGCCCTGAAGCTTTCTTT,CAWISVGGPEAFF
TRBV19,.,TRBJ1-1,.,TGTGCCAGTAGTATAAGGAGTACAGTAAGGACAGCTGAAGCTTTCTTT,CASSIRSTVRTAEAFF
TRBV7-2,.,TRBJ1-1,TRBD1,TGTGCCAGCAGCGCGCCCGACAGGGGGCCGGCTTTCTTT,CASSAPDRGPAFF
TRBV27,.,TRBJ2-1,TRBD2,TGTGCCAGCAGTTTATCGATCAAGCGGGAGGGCAATGAGCAGTTCTTC,CASSLSIKREGNEQFF
TRBV29-1,few,TRBJ2-5,TRBD2,TGCAGCGCCGGAGCGGGAGTGGAGACCCAGTACTTC,CSAGAGVETQYF
TRBV7-9,.,TRBJ1-5,.,TGTGCCAGCAGCTTAGGCCCGGGAGAAAATCAGCCCCAGCATTTT,CASSLGPGENQPQHF
TRBV28,.,TRBJ2-4,TRBD1,TGTGCCAGCAGTCCTATCGGGACAGGGGAAAACATTCAGTACTTC,CASSPIGTGENIQYF
TRBV5-5,.,TRBJ1-1,TRBD1,TGTGCCAGCAGCTTGTCGGGGAGCGAGGGGGCGGAAGCTTTCTTT,CASSLSGSEGAEAFF
TRBV10-3,.,TRBJ2-1,.,TGTGCCATCAGTGATTTCGAGGGCTACAATGAGCAGTTCTTC,CAISDFEGYNEQFF
TRBV11-2,.,TRBJ2-7,TRBD2,TGTGCCAGCAGCTTAGTTGCGGGAGGGCCCCACGAGCAGTACTTC,CASSLVAGGPHEQYF
TRBV9,.,TRBJ2-1,.,TGTGCCAGCAGCGTCCGGGACTTACCTACCTACAATGAGCAGTTCTTC,CASSVRDLPTYNEQFF
TRBV30,.,TRBJ1-1,.,TGTGCCTGGAGTGTAAGGTCTGCAGGGCATGAAGCTTTCTTT,CAWSVRSAGHEAFF
TRBV3-1/TRBV3-2,.,TRBJ2-7,TRBD2,TGTGCCAGCAGCCCCGGACTAGCGGGGGCTAGCAACTTC,CASSPGLAGASNF
TRBV12-3/TRBV12-4,few,TRBJ1-5,.,TGTGCCAGCAGTTATAAGACATCCCAGCATTTT,CASSYKTSQHF
TRBV10-1,.,TRBJ1-6,.,TGCGCCAGCAGTGAGAGGGAGGAGGGATCTAATTCACCCCTCCACTTT,CASSEREEGSNSPLHF
TRBV7-9,once,TRBJ2-5,.,TGTGCCAGCAGCTTACCCCCGTATAGTGGCCAGTACTTC,CASSLPPYSGQYF
TRBV7-6,.,TRBJ2-7,.,TGTGCCAGCAGCTCCGCACCGGGTCGGACCTACGAGCAGTACTTC,CASSSAPGRTYEQYF
TRBV11-2,.,TRBJ1-1,TRBD1,TGTGCCAGCAGCTTAGATGGACAGGGATATCACACTGAAGCTTTCTTT,CASSLDGQGYHTEAFF
TRBV7-9,.,TRBJ2-5,TRBD1,TGTGCCAGCGGGCCTCGGGACAGGTACCAAGAGACCCAGTACTTC,CASGPRDRYQETQYF
TRBV5-1,.,TRBJ1-2,TRBD1,TGCGCCAGCAGCTGGGACAGATCTAACTATGGCTACACCTTC,CASSWDRSNYGYTF